The 20 T cell receptor beta chains given below trace back to one sample, sequenced in a study of OX40 agonist ivuxolimab in advanced cancers. The data were produced by immunoSEQ multiplex PCR, yet TCRdb's version contains in-frame clones alone and is incomplete. This sample yields about 82,000 clones, of which roughly 85% are seen a single time; about 0.22% belongs to the top ten. Here the sequenced sample was CD4+ or CD8+ T cells sorted from blood, taken in a trial of the OX40 agonist ivuxolimab. The receptors derive from an adult with an advanced solid tumor such as melanoma, head and neck, liver or kidney cancer.

The CDR3 nucleotides are TGTGCCAGCAGTCCGAGCAGGGACACCGGGGAGCTGTTTTTT. Its protein is CASSPSRDTGELFF. The rearrangement links TRBV6-6 to TRBJ2-2; TRBD1 might be the D (5 bases). Germline V gives CDR1 MNHNY, CDR2 SVGAGI (reference sequence). The CDR3 loop spans 14 amino acids. The V end lost 5 bases, the J end lost 3 bases, and 10 bases lay between the germline ends.

This clone showed up just once. The chain combines TRBV2 with TRBJ2-7; D may be TRBD2 (5 bases). The V and J ends lost 8 bases and 7 bases respectively, with 15 bases between them. CDR1 and CDR2 from the germline V gene are SNHLY and FYNNEI. This CDR3 is built from 12 residues. The CDR3 DNA follows: TGTGCCAGCGCCCGAGGGTTTCAGGAGCAGTACGTC. Residues: CASARGFQEQYV.

This chain connects TRBV4-1 to TRBJ2-7; 12 bases map to TRBD2. This CDR3 comprises 15 residues. The V gene's germline CDR1 is MGHRA and CDR2 YSYEKL. Losses at the gene ends were 1 base for V and 6 bases for J; bases not matched to a gene: 4. The CDR3, as DNA: TGCGCCAGCAGCCAAGTACCGGGACTAGCGGGCGAGCAGTACGTC. Its translation: CASSQVPGLAGEQYV.

The chain links TRBV19 to TRBJ1-2; perhaps TRBD1 as D (6 bases). This CDR3 has 15 amino acids. The germline V and J ends were trimmed by 1 base and 3 bases, with 12 bases remaining between them. Germline values: CDR1 LNHDA, CDR2 SQIVND (reference sequence). The CDR3 loop is CASSIAWGPDYGYTF. The CDR3 DNA reads as TGTGCCAGTAGTATAGCTTGGGGGCCTGACTATGGCTACACCTTC.

The rearrangement joins TRBV15 to TRBJ1-1; perhaps TRBD1 as D (5 bases). CDR3 length: 15 residues. Germline loops: CDR1 LNHNV, CDR2 YYDKDF (reference sequence). V lost 3 bases and J 1 base, leaving 12 bases between the germline ends. CDR3 coding DNA: TGTGCCACCAGCAGCCGTGGACAACCGAACACTGAAGCTTTCTTT. Translating gives CATSSRGQPNTEAFF.

The table lists this clone with a count of one. The genes are TRBV5-5 and TRBJ1-3; D is undetermined. Germline V gene data show CDR1 as SGHKS and CDR2 as YYEKEE (reference sequence). The CDR3 extends over 14 amino acids. The V end lost 5 bases, the J end lost 0 bases, and 9 bases lay between the germline ends. This chain's CDR3 is CASSRGSSGNTIYF. As DNA, the CDR3 is TGTGCCAGCAGTCGTGGCAGCTCTGGAAACACCATATATTTT.

This clone showed up just a few times. The chain carries TRBV21-1 and TRBJ1-1. TRBV21-1 has pseudogene status. There are 12 residues in the CDR3. The DNA of the CDR3 is TGTGCCAGCAGCAAACCGGTCGGGTACGCTTTCTTT. Protein sequence: CASSKPVGYAFF.

The chain combines TRBV14 with TRBJ2-3; 13 positions match TRBD2. CDR1 and CDR2 from the germline V gene are SGHDN and FVKESK. The CDR3 is 17 amino acids. V trimming: 5 bases; J trimming: 0 bases; junction bases outside the gene matches: 5. This chain's CDR3 is CASSIQGLAGSTDTQYF. Here the CDR3 DNA reads TGTGCCAGCAGCATACAGGGACTAGCGGGGAGCACAGATACGCAGTATTTT.

As concerns this clone: This same CDR3 is encoded by further DNA sequences in the sample. This rearrangement joins TRBV5-4 to TRBJ1-1; the match to TRBD1 covers 7 bases. The CDR3 consists of 15 residues. V gave up 4 bases and J gave up 1 base; unmatched junction bases: 7. CDR1 SGHNT and CDR2 YYREEE come from the germline V gene (reference sequence). CDR3 in amino acids: CASSPGGTENTEAFF. For the CDR3, the DNA is TGTGCCAGCAGCCCCGGGGGGACAGAGAACACTGAAGCTTTCTTT.

In this sample, this clone turned up a few times. The chain employs TRBV29-1 and TRBJ1-2; D call uncertain. The CDR3 is made up of 10 amino acids. With 7 bases removed from V and 4 bases from J, the gap between germline ends came to 7 bases. The V gene's germline CDR1 is SQVTM and CDR2 ANQGSEA. The CDR3 reads CSDRLYGYTF. CDR3 in DNA: TGCAGCGACAGACTCTATGGCTACACCTTC.

The rearrangement joins TRBV28 to TRBJ2-1; D gene unclear. This CDR3 has 12 residues. V dropped 2 bases and J dropped 3 bases, with 2 bases sitting between them. Germline V gene data show CDR1 as MDHEN and CDR2 as SYDVKM. The CDR3 reads CASSLVYNEQFF. CDR3 sequence (DNA): TGTGCCAGCAGTTTAGTCTACAATGAGCAGTTCTTC.

CDR3 in amino acids: CSVDGGGTDTQYF. The CDR3 DNA follows: TGCAGCGTTGACGGCGGAGGCACAGATACGCAGTATTTT. This chain joins TRBV29-1 and TRBJ2-3, with D uncertain. Between the trimmed V and J ends, which lost 3 bases and 1 base, there was a span of 8 bases. The length of the CDR3 is 13 residues. Germline CDR1 is SQVTM and CDR2 is ANQGSEA.

Concerning this clone itself: Different DNA sequences within this sample yield the same CDR3. The gene calls are TRBV5-1 and TRBJ2-2, with 7 nucleotides matching TRBD1. The CDR3 consists of 15 residues. Germline V gene lookup returns CDR1 SGHRS and CDR2 YFSETQ. Germline trimming cut 0 bases from V and 3 bases from J; bases unmatched to any gene: 2. The CDR3 loop is CASSLGQGDTGELFF. CDR3 bases: TGCGCCAGCAGCTTGGGGCAGGGGGACACCGGGGAGCTGTTTTTT. Looking up the rest from reference TRBV5-1 and TRBJ2-2 gives the full variable domain: KAGVTQTPRYLIKTRGQQVTLSCSPISGHRSVSWYQQTPGQGLQFLFEYFSETQRNKGNFPGRFSGRQFSNSRSEMNVSTLELGDSALYLCASSLGQGDTGELFFGEGSRLTVL.

The J gene is TRBJ2-2, the V gene TRBV28; no reliable D call. The germline CDR1 and CDR2 sequences are MDHEN and SYDVKM. The CDR3 sequence is 14 residues long. Trimming took off 1 base at V and 6 bases at J, with 9 bases between the two ends. For the CDR3, the DNA is TGTGCCAGCAGTTTATATGGGGTATCCGGGGAGCTGTTTTTT. It codes for CASSLYGVSGELFF.

CDR3 sequence reads: CASSLRGTTQYF. The CDR3 DNA sequence: TGTGCCAGCAGTTTAAGGGGGACGACCCAGTACTTC. The chain recombines TRBV28 with TRBJ2-5, with D possibly matching TRBD1 (6 bases). With 2 bases removed from V and 7 bases from J, the gap between germline ends came to 8 bases. Germline lookup yields CDR1 MDHEN and CDR2 SYDVKM. The CDR3 is 12 amino acids.

The CDR3 nucleotides are TGCGCCAGCAGCTTGTGGGGGAACAATGAGCAGTTCTTC. Residues: CASSLWGNNEQFF. The rearrangement links TRBV5-1 to TRBJ2-1; tentatively, D is TRBD1 or TRBD2 (5 bases each). Germline loops: CDR1 SGHRS, CDR2 YFSETQ. The CDR3 extends over 13 amino acids. V was shortened by 1 base and J by 5 bases, with 7 bases between the two germline ends.

The sample holds one count of this clone. The rearrangement joins TRBV27 to TRBJ2-1; 8 bases map to TRBD2. Germline CDR1 reads MNHEY; CDR2 reads SMNVEV (reference sequence). The CDR3 consists of 15 residues. After removal of 5 bases from V and 2 bases from J, the junction contained 5 bases not matched to a gene. The DNA of the CDR3 is TGTGCCAGCAGTACTCAGGGACTAGCCTACAATGAGCAGTTCTTC. Translating gives CASSTQGLAYNEQFF.

V gene TRBV2 combines with J gene TRBJ2-2, with D perhaps TRBD1 (6 bases). CDR3 size: 13 residues. Germline CDR1 and CDR2: SNHLY and FYNNEI. V lost 8 bases and J 4 bases, leaving 11 bases between the germline ends. The CDR3 region has the DNA TGTGCCAGCGAAACAGGGACCACCGGGGAGCTGTTTTTT. As protein: CASETGTTGELFF.

The chain links TRBV5-6 to TRBJ2-2, with 8 bases fitting TRBD2. The CDR3 length is 18 residues. Per germline, CDR1 SGHDT and CDR2 YYEEEE. V lost 1 base and J lost 7; bases outside the gene matches: 15. CDR3 sequence reads: CASSLWVSSGRFRGELFF. For the CDR3, the DNA is TGTGCCAGCAGCTTGTGGGTATCAAGCGGGAGATTCCGCGGGGAGCTGTTTTTT.

This clone was detected only once. The chain is built from TRBV28 and TRBJ2-1, with TRBD2 identical over 9 bases. Per the germline V gene, CDR1 is MDHEN and CDR2 is SYDVKM. This CDR3 is built from 13 residues. CDR3 in DNA: TGTAGGTCCGGAGCGGGAGGATACAATGAGCAGTTCTTC. Encoded protein: CRSGAGGYNEQFF. Full variable domain (rest looked up from reference TRBV28 and TRBJ2-1): DVKVTQSSRYLVKRTGEKVFLECVQDMDHENMFWYRQDPGLGLRLIYFSYDVKMKEKGDIPEGYSVSREKKERFSLILESASTNQTSMYLCRSGAGGYNEQFFGPGTRLTVL.